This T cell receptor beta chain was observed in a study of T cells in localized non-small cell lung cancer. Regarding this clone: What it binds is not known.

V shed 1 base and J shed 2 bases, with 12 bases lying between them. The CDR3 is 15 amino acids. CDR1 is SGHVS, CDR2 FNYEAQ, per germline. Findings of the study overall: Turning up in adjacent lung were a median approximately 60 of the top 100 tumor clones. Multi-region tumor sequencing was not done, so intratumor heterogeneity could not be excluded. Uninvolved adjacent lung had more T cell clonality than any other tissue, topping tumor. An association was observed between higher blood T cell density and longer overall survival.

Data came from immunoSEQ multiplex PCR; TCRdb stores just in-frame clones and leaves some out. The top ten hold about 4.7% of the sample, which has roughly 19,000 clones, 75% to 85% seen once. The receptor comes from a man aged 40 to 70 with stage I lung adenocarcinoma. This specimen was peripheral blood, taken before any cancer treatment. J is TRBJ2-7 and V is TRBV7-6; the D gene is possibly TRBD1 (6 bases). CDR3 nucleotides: TGTGCCAGCAGCTTAGATACAGGGTTCACCTACGAGCAGTACTTC. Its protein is CASSLDTGFTYEQYF.